This T cell receptor (beta chain) was identified during a study of T cells after yellow fever vaccination. This clonotype was seen a handful of times. The CDR3 has 15 amino acids. The germline V gene has CDR1 MNHEY and CDR2 SVGAGI. Germline trimming cut 3 bases from V and 9 bases from J; bases unmatched to any gene: 9. Via MiXCR, TCRdb re-called the 5' RACE reads, giving one row per CDR3 protein. Counted here are a few hundred thousand distinct CDR3 sequences, roughly 5.2% occurring once; the ten biggest clones make up under 3.5%. The TCR was taken from a man aged 18 to 30 who received the YFV17D yellow fever vaccine. The sample was CD4+ T cells sorted from PBMCs, taken on the day of the yellow fever booster vaccination. The chain has TRBV6-5 and TRBJ2-1; 9 bases line up with TRBD2. CDR3 in amino acids: CASSYLGGGAGEQFF. In DNA form, the CDR3 reads TGTGCCAGCAGTTATCTGGGCGGGGGGGCTGGTGAGCAGTTCTTC.